This T cell receptor (beta chain) was recorded in a study of blood T cell repertoires in COVID-19. The overall study: Italy, Spain and the United States were the sources of the convalescent and acute COVID-19 samples. Nucleic acid was either cDNA or gDNA, and it came from T cells, B-cell-depleted T cells, or PBMCs.

As originally analysed: Reference gene primer amplification yielded estimated nucleated cell counts. The data were produced by immunoSEQ multiplex PCR, yet TCRdb's version contains in-frame clones alone and is incomplete. V, J and clone size are taken as reported in that table, and D and trimming were inferred from the DNA itself. The table includes around 240,000 clones, approximately 83% detected once. Germline CDR1 KGHSH, CDR2 LQKENI. This CDR3 has 16 amino acids. Trimming took 2 bases from V and 8 from J; bases not matched to a gene: 8. The sequence was obtained from a woman aged 25-40 years who had recovered from COVID-19. This sequence joins TRBV18 and TRBJ2-3, with TRBD1 matching 12 bases. The specimen was peripheral blood. The CDR3 is CASSPTSGTGGLTQYF. The CDR3, as DNA: TGTGCCAGCTCACCAACTTCCGGGACAGGGGGCCTTACGCAGTATTTT. Combining the CDR3 with reference TRBV18 and TRBJ2-3 gives the whole variable domain NAGVMQNPRHLVRRRGQEARLRCSPMKGHSHVYWYRQLPEEGLKFMVYLQKENIIDESGMPKERFSAEFPKEGPSILRIQQVVRGDSAAYFCASSPTSGTGGLTQYFGPGTRLTVL.